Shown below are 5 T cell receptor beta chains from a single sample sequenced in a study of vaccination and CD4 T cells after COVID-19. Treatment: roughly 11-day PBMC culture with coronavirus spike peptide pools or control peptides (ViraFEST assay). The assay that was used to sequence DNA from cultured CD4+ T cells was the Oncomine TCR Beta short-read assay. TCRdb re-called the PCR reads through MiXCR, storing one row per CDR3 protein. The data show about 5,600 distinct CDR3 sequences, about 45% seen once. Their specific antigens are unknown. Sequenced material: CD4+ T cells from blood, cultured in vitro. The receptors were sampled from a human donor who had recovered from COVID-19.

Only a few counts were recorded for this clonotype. This chain's CDR3 is CASSFGGRPYEQYF. The CDR3 DNA reads TGTGCCAGCAGCTTTGGGGGACGTCCCTACGAGCAGTACTTC. J is TRBJ2-7 and V is TRBV7-2, with D possibly being TRBD1 or TRBD2 (5 bases each). V was trimmed by 3 bases and J by 2 bases, leaving 11 bases between them. The CDR3 loop spans 14 amino acids. Germline assignment: CDR1 SGHTA and CDR2 FQGNSA.

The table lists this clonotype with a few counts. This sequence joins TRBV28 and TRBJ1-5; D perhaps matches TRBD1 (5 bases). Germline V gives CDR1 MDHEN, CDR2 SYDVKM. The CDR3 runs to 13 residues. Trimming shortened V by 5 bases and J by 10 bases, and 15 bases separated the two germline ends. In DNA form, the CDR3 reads TGTGCCAGCAGTCTAGAAGGGGTCGGACCCCAGCATTTT. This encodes CASSLEGVGPQHF.

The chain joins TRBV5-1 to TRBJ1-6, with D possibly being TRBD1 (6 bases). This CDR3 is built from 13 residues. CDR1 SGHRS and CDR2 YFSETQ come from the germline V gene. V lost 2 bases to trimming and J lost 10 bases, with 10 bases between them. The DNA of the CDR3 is TGCGCCAGCAGCTTAGGGGGAGGCTCACCCCTCCACTTT. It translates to CASSLGGGSPLHF.

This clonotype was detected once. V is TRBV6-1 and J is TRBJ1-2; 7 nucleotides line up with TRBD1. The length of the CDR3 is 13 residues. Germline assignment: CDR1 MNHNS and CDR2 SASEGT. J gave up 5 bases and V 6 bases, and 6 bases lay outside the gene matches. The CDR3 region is CASSSDREYGYTF. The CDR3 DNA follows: TGTGCCAGCAGCTCCGACAGGGAGTATGGCTACACCTTC.

The DNA of the CDR3 is TGTGCCATCAGTGTCCAGGGCGTCGAGTACGAGCAGTACTTC. It encodes CAISVQGVEYEQYF. This rearrangement joins TRBV10-3 to TRBJ2-7; TRBD1 is a possible D gene (5 bases). CDR1 is ENHRY, CDR2 SYGVKD, per germline. CDR3 length equals 14 residues. The V end lost 4 bases, the J end lost 4 bases, and 14 bases lay between the germline ends.